This T cell receptor (beta chain) came from a study of T cells in Graves' hyperthyroidism and ophthalmopathy. With 2 bases clipped from V and 4 bases from J, the junction kept 15 bases outside the gene matches. CDR1 is DFQATT and CDR2 is SNEGSKA in the germline V gene (reference sequence). The CDR3 runs 17 residues. This clonotype was observed a few times. RNA transcripts gave rise to amplified TCR beta CDR3 regions. TCR CDR3 underwent first-round RT-PCR with the HTBI primer set. TCRdb ran MiXCR on the multiplex PCR reads and lists one entry per CDR3 protein. The repertoire holds fewer than 900,000 distinct CDR3 sequences, with around 19% as singletons.

The sequenced material came from blood. The V gene is TRBV20-1, the J gene TRBJ2-7; 9 nucleotides line up with TRBD1. The origin of this receptor is a woman aged 50 to 60 with Graves' hyperthyroidism that later progressed to Graves' ophthalmopathy. CDR3 in amino acids: CSARLWADRGFGYEQYF. The CDR3, as DNA: TGCAGTGCTAGACTCTGGGCGGACAGGGGCTTTGGTTACGAGCAGTACTTC.